In its sample, the clone carrying this T cell receptor beta chain was seen many times. The TCR beta CDR3 regions underwent amplification using RNA transcripts as the source. Initially, a first-round RT-PCR of the TCR CDR3 employed the HTBI primer set. TCRdb fed the multiplex PCR reads into MiXCR, producing one record per CDR3 protein. The table lists hundreds of thousands of distinct CDR3 sequences, around 15% of them singletons. This sample stems from a study of T cells in Graves' hyperthyroidism and ophthalmopathy. Deletions cut 3 bases from V and 0 bases from J, with 19 bases between. Germline V lookup: CDR1 MDHEN, CDR2 SYDVKM. This CDR3 has 18 amino acids.

This chain joins TRBV28 and TRBJ2-3, with D tentatively TRBD2 (6 bases). The TCR comes from a woman aged 18 to 35 with Graves' hyperthyroidism. The specimen sequenced was blood. The DNA of the CDR3 is TGTGCCAGCAGTTTTCTTGAGGCTCCGAGCGGGAGCACAGATACGCAGTATTTT. Encoded protein: CASSFLEAPSGSTDTQYF. The whole variable domain, remainder taken from reference TRBV28 and TRBJ2-3, is DVKVTQSSRYLVKRTGEKVFLECVQDMDHENMFWYRQDPGLGLRLIYFSYDVKMKEKGDIPEGYSVSREKKERFSLILESASTNQTSMYLCASSFLEAPSGSTDTQYFGPGTRLTVL.